Sequencing of this T cell receptor beta chain was carried out in a study of blood T cells in healthy people across ages. Findings of the study overall: Strong correlation linked observed beta diversity and percent naive T cells. A roughly linear age-dependent decrease characterized TCR beta diversity per million T cells.

Through a sample-barcoded 5' primer and a J-beta primer mix, a second PCR was run for about 6 to 11 cycles. TCRdb reprocessed the 5' RACE reads with MiXCR, giving one entry per CDR3 protein. Counted here are nearly 1 million distinct CDR3 sequences, just over 50% occurring once; the ten biggest clones make up about 22%. The CDR3 covers 11 residues. J lost 12 bases, V lost 6 bases, and 6 bases had no gene match. The germline gives CDR1 MDHEN, CDR2 SYDVKM. A note on this clonotype: The target antigen is unknown.

V and J are TRBV28 and TRBJ2-7, with 9 bases identical to TRBD1. The sequence came from a woman aged 55-69 years in good health. The sequencing sample was made of blood. The CDR3 DNA reads as TGTGCCAGCAGGACGGAGACAGGGGGGTACTTC. It translates to CASRTETGGYF.